The rows below give T cell receptor beta chains drawn from one sample of a study of T cells in Graves' hyperthyroidism and ophthalmopathy. TCRdb re-called the multiplex PCR reads with MiXCR, one entry per CDR3 protein. The sample has 200,000 to 300,000 distinct CDR3 sequences; 15% to 20% are singletons. Sequenced sample: blood. Receptor source: a woman aged 18-29 years with Graves' ophthalmopathy. Each CDR3 is given with its conserved first and last residue. Fields, in order: clone size, D gene, V gene, J gene, CDR3 protein, CDR3 DNA. D genes are given only for firm matches. Some rows mark clone size as missing; the rest say once, few, many or name a class of expanded clone.

many	TRBD2	TRBV7-7	TRBJ2-7	CASSPGTSGGGEQYF	TGTGCTAGCAGCCCCGGGACTAGCGGTGGGGGAGAGCAGTACTTC
many	-	TRBV2	TRBJ1-1	CASSRDSHTEAFF	TGTGCCAGCAGCCGGGACTCACACACTGAAGCTTTCTTT
-	-	TRBV6-2/TRBV6-3	TRBJ1-2	CASSYSNSILFGYAF	TGTGCCAGCAGTTACTCGAACAGCATTTTGTTTGGCTACGCCTTC
many	-	TRBV20-1	TRBJ2-3	CSAWAAAEGDTQYF	TGCAGTGCTTGGGCAGCCGCAGAAGGGGATACGCAGTATTTT
few	-	TRBV4-1	TRBJ1-2	CASSQESASPNYGYTF	TGCGCCAGCAGCCAAGAATCTGCCAGTCCTAACTATGGCTACACCTTC
many	-	TRBV2	TRBJ2-5	CAAEGSPRAQYF	TGTGCCGCTGAAGGCAGCCCCAGGGCCCAGTACTTC
many	TRBD2	TRBV29-1	TRBJ2-3	CSVEGRLAVITDTQYF	TGCAGCGTTGAAGGTCGACTAGCGGTGATCACAGATACGCAGTATTTT
-	-	TRBV30	TRBJ1-1	CAWGASTEAFF	TGTGCCTGGGGGGCGAGCACTGAAGCTTTCTTT
many	TRBD1	TRBV28	TRBJ2-2	CASSSGTGDTGELFF	TGTGCCAGCAGTTCCGGGACAGGGGACACCGGGGAGCTGTTTTTT
once	-	TRBV5-1	TRBJ1-3	CASSSGIAENTIYF	TGCGCCAGCAGCTCGGGAATAGCTGAAAACACCATATATTTT
many	-	TRBV14	TRBJ1-2	CASSPTSGVNYGYTF	TGTGCCAGCAGCCCCACCTCCGGGGTCAACTATGGCTACACCTTC
many	-	TRBV18	TRBJ2-1	CASSPQLAPNEQFF	TGTGCCAGCTCACCACAACTAGCCCCGAATGAGCAGTTCTTC
many	-	TRBV2	TRBJ1-1	CASSDLLNTEAFF	TGTGCCAGCAGTGACTTATTGAACACTGAAGCTTTCTTT
many	TRBD2	TRBV20-1	TRBJ2-2	CSALAGGSSGELFF	TGCAGTGCGTTAGCGGGTGGGTCTTCCGGGGAGCTGTTTTTT
-	TRBD1	TRBV18	TRBJ1-1	CASSTGQGNMNTEAFF	TGTGCCAGCTCGACGGGACAGGGTAACATGAACACTGAAGCTTTCTTT
-	TRBD2	TRBV11-2	TRBJ2-1	CASSPGTSVNNEQFF	TGTGCCAGCAGCCCTGGGACTAGCGTAAACAATGAGCAGTTCTTC
-	-	TRBV6-1	TRBJ2-3	CASSEVGARDTQYF	TGTGCCAGCAGTGAAGTGGGGGCGCGAGATACGCAGTATTTT
many	-	TRBV28	TRBJ1-6	CASSPRVGGWVSPLHF	TGTGCCAGCAGTCCCCGAGTCGGGGGTTGGGTTTCACCCCTCCACTTT
many	-	TRBV3-1	TRBJ1-6	CASSQAPQGVFSSPLHF	TGTGCCAGCAGCCAAGCACCACAGGGTGTTTTCAGTTCACCCCTCCACTTT
many	-	TRBV10-3	TRBJ2-1	CAISESQVLGNYNEQFF	TGTGCCATCAGTGAGTCCCAAGTATTAGGGAACTACAATGAGCAGTTCTTC
many	-	TRBV2	TRBJ1-5	CASRQGTGGNQPQHF	TGTGCCAGCAGGCAGGGTACGGGGGGCAATCAGCCCCAGCATTTT
many	-	TRBV9	TRBJ1-1	CASSVGGRAGYTEAFF	TGTGCCAGCAGCGTAGGGGGCAGGGCTGGGTACACTGAAGCTTTCTTT
many	-	TRBV2	TRBJ1-4	CASSDPGEVGQGEKLFF	TGTGCCAGCAGTGATCCGGGGGAAGTCGGTCAGGGTGAAAAACTGTTTTTT
many	-	TRBV28	TRBJ2-7	CASSFTDSFYEQYF	TGTGCCAGCAGTTTCACGGACAGCTTCTACGAGCAGTACTTC
many	-	TRBV28	TRBJ2-2	CASSPPPDLRRGLLFF	TGTGCCAGCAGTCCCCCCCCGGATCTCCGACGGGGTTTGTTGTTTTTT
many	TRBD2	TRBV7-2	TRBJ2-1	CASSPSGRGVAEQFF	TGTGCCAGCAGCCCTAGCGGGCGAGGAGTCGCGGAGCAGTTCTTC
-	TRBD2	TRBV28	TRBJ2-1	CASGLAEYNEQFF	TGTGCCTCTGGACTAGCGGAGTACAATGAGCAGTTCTTC
many	-	TRBV30	TRBJ1-2	CAWSGQSFYGYTF	TGTGCCTGGAGTGGACAGTCCTTCTATGGCTACACCTTC
many	-	TRBV20-1	TRBJ2-1	CSANDPRKSSYNEQFF	TGCAGTGCCAACGATCCCAGGAAGAGCTCCTACAATGAGCAGTTCTTC